One sample yielded the 21 T cell receptor beta chains listed below, sequenced in a study of cytomegalovirus exposure and HLA in healthy donors. With 60 Vbeta and 13 Jbeta primers, the PCR was carried out. Clones were sequenced by immunoSEQ multiplex PCR, and TCRdb holds only the in-frame ones, with some missing. This sample has 100,000 to 150,000 clones, with 80% found just once. The sequencing input was PBMCs. The receptors originated from a male donor in good health and CMV-seronegative.

The J gene is TRBJ2-7, the V gene TRBV7-9, with 8 bases that match TRBD1. Per germline, CDR1 SEHNR and CDR2 FQNEAQ (reference sequence). J gave up 3 bases and V 1 base, and 2 bases lay outside the gene matches. This CDR3 is built from 14 residues. CDR3 bases: TGTGCCAGCAGCTTAGGGACAGGGAACTACGAGCAGTACTTC. It is translated as CASSLGTGNYEQYF.

J is TRBJ2-2 and V is TRBV4-2; 9 bases are a match to TRBD1. CDR1 and CDR2 from the germline V gene are LGHNA and YNFKEQ. CDR3 size: 15 residues. V dropped 4 bases and J dropped 7; count of bases not matched to a gene: 7. DNA for the CDR3: TGTGCCAGCAGCCGGGGGGGACAGGGAGGCGGGGAGCTGTTTTTT. It codes for CASSRGGQGGGELFF.

The rearrangement joins TRBV12-2 to TRBJ1-1; the D call TRBD1 from the table was never checked on the DNA. TRBV12-2 counts as a pseudogene. The CDR3 spans 13 residues. CDR3 in amino acids: CASRTDDNTEAFF. As DNA, the CDR3 is TGTGCAAGTCGGACAGACGACAACACTGAAGCTTTCTTT.

The V gene is TRBV11-2, the J gene TRBJ2-5, with 8 bases that match TRBD1. The V gene's germline CDR1 is SGHAT and CDR2 FQNNGV. J lost 5 bases, V lost 5 bases, and 13 bases had no gene match. The CDR3 extends over 16 amino acids. Here the CDR3 reads CASSIRPGQAWETQYF. The CDR3 DNA is TGTGCCAGCAGCATCCGCCCGGGACAGGCGTGGGAGACCCAGTACTTC.

This chain uses TRBV2 with TRBJ1-6; tentative D call: TRBD1 (6 bases). The V gene lost 8 bases and the J gene lost 7 bases, with 9 bases spanning the gap. The CDR3 has 12 amino acids. CDR1 is SNHLY, CDR2 FYNNEI, per germline. Written as DNA, the CDR3 is TGTGCCAGCTGGACAGCGAATTCACCCCTCCACTTT. It yields the protein CASWTANSPLHF. The variable domain in full, completed from reference TRBV2 and TRBJ1-6, reads EPEVTQTPSHQVTQMGQEVILRCVPISNHLYFYWYRQILGQKVEFLVSFYNNEISEKSEIFDDQFSVERPDGSNFTLKIRSTKLEDSAMYFCASWTANSPLHFGNGTRLTVT.

V gene TRBV29-1 combines with J gene TRBJ2-2; D is possibly TRBD1 (6 bases). V lost 7 bases, J lost 2 bases, and 17 bases lay in between. This CDR3 has 15 residues. Germline assignment: CDR1 SQVTM and CDR2 ANQGSEA. This CDR3 reads CSARPGHTNTGELFF. CDR3 DNA sequence: TGCAGCGCTCGACCGGGACACACCAACACCGGGGAGCTGTTTTTT.

This clone was seen just once. This chain connects TRBV12-2 to TRBJ2-3; the table assigns TRBD2, which was not confirmed against the DNA. TRBV12-2 is reported as a pseudogene. The CDR3 runs to 16 residues. The CDR3 bases are TGTGCAAGTCGACTACCGGGACTAGCCGGCACAGATACGCAGTATTTT. It translates to CASRLPGLAGTDTQYF.

The V and J genes are TRBV7-6 and TRBJ2-2; 10 bases line up with TRBD1. CDR1 SGHVS and CDR2 FNYEAQ come from the germline V gene. The trim removed 6 bases at V and 1 base at J, leaving 8 bases unmatched. CDR3 size: 17 residues. The CDR3 DNA reads as TGTGCCAGCAGTCTAACCGGGACAGGGGTGAACACCGGGGAGCTGTTTTTT. This translates into CASSLTGTGVNTGELFF.

This chain uses TRBV12-1 with TRBJ2-7; no DNA check was done on the table's D call, TRBD1. TRBV12-1 is noted as a pseudogene. The CDR3 has 15 amino acids. CDR3 bases: TGTGCCAGCAGCCCGGGGACAGCCTCGAACTACGAGCAGTACTTC. Protein product: CASSPGTASNYEQYF.

The chain is built from TRBV11-2 and TRBJ2-5; no reliable D call. Looked up from germline, CDR1 is SGHAT and CDR2 is FQNNGV. Deletions cut 5 bases from V and 4 bases from J, with 5 bases between. CDR3 length: 11 amino acids. The CDR3 region has the DNA TGTGCCAGCAGCAGAGGAGAGACCCAGTACTTC. Translating gives CASSRGETQYF. Looking up the rest from reference TRBV11-2 and TRBJ2-5 gives the full variable domain: EAGVAQSPRYKIIEKRQSVAFWCNPISGHATLYWYQQILGQGPKLLIQFQNNGVVDDSQLPKDRFSAERLKGVDSTLKIQPAKLEDSAVYLCASSRGETQYFGPGTRLLVL.

The J gene is TRBJ1-1, the V gene TRBV6-5, with 8 positions matching TRBD1. The ends lost 0 bases at V and 5 bases at J; junction bases unmatched: 5. The CDR3 is made up of 15 amino acids. Germline V gene lookup returns CDR1 MNHEY and CDR2 SVGAGI. The CDR3, as DNA: TGTGCCAGCAGTTACTCGGTACAGGGGGTAACTGAAGCTTTCTTT. Residues: CASSYSVQGVTEAFF.

The chain uses TRBV9 and TRBJ2-5; TRBD1 aligns across 8 bases. The J call is in doubt because the DNA end fits TRBJ2-7 better. This CDR3 has 15 residues. In germline, CDR1 is SGDLS, CDR2 YYNGEE. CDR3 nucleotides: TGTGCCAGCAGCGCGGGACAGGCACAAATCTACGAGCAGTACTTC. This codes for CASSAGQAQIYEQYF.

The chain has TRBV27 and TRBJ2-7, with 10 bases matching TRBD2. Germline CDR1 is MNHEY and CDR2 is SMNVEV (reference sequence). Trimming at V came to 5 bases and at J to 7 bases, leaving 11 bases not matched to a gene. This CDR3 spans 15 amino acids. The CDR3 DNA follows: TGTGCCAGCAGTCTGGGACTAGCGACCCCGGGAGAGCAGTACTTC. It translates to CASSLGLATPGEQYF.

The gene calls are TRBV7-8 and TRBJ2-7; D not certain. Trimming stripped 4 bases from V and 4 bases from J, with 5 bases between. The CDR3 spans 11 residues. Germline CDR1 reads SGHVS; CDR2 reads FQNEAQ. CDR3 region: CASSSLYEQYF. The CDR3 nucleotides read TGTGCCAGCAGCTCCCTATACGAGCAGTACTTC.

The chain is built from TRBV5-5 and TRBJ1-3; D gene uncertain. Germline V gene data show CDR1 as SGHKS and CDR2 as YYEKEE (reference sequence). V lost 0 bases and J lost 3, with 7 bases in between. CDR3 length equals 14 residues. The CDR3 region is CASSLGGYGNTIYF. As DNA, the CDR3 is TGTGCCAGCAGCTTGGGAGGGTATGGAAACACCATATATTTT. The complete variable domain, with remaining parts taken from reference TRBV5-5 and TRBJ1-3, reads DAGVTQSPTHLIKTRGQQVTLRCSPISGHKSVSWYQQVLGQGPQFIFQYYEKEERGRGNFPDRFSARQFPNYSSELNVNALLLGDSALYLCASSLGGYGNTIYFGEGSWLTVV.

This sequence joins TRBV6-1 and TRBJ1-5, with 7 bases that match TRBD1. The CDR3 length is 16 residues. Looked up from germline, CDR1 is MNHNS and CDR2 is SASEGT. V shed 1 base, J shed 3 bases, and the junction held 6 bases outside the gene matches. DNA for the CDR3: TGTGCCAGCAGTGAAGACATAGGGGGCCACAATCAGCCCCAGCATTTT. This sequence encodes CASSEDIGGHNQPQHF.

The chain is built from TRBV28 and TRBJ1-6; D remains ambiguous. V was clipped by 1 base and J by 6 bases, with 13 bases between them. The CDR3 length is 16 residues. Germline values: CDR1 MDHEN, CDR2 SYDVKM. The CDR3 region is CASSLLSDGGNSPLHF. Written as DNA, the CDR3 is TGTGCCAGCAGTTTATTAAGCGACGGAGGTAATTCACCCCTCCACTTT.

This clone has more than one count but fewer than ten. This chain connects TRBV6-4 to TRBJ2-6; D is undetermined. The germline V gene encodes CDR1 MRHNA and CDR2 SNTAGT. V lost 3 bases to trimming and J lost 0 bases, with 6 bases between them. The CDR3 has 15 amino acids. The CDR3 DNA reads as TGTGCCAGCAGTGAAGACAACTCTGGGGCCAACGTCCTGACTTTC. Protein sequence: CASSEDNSGANVLTF.

This sequence joins TRBV10-3 and TRBJ1-3; the match to TRBD1 covers 7 bases. CDR3 length equals 16 residues. With 2 bases clipped from V and 4 bases from J, the junction kept 8 bases outside the gene matches. Germline lookup yields CDR1 ENHRY and CDR2 SYGVKD. The DNA for the CDR3 is TGTGCCATCAGTGAGCCTAGGGGGCTAGCGGGAAACACCATATATTTT. Its translation: CAISEPRGLAGNTIYF.

The genes are TRBV6-6 and TRBJ1-1; 9 bases align to TRBD1. Germline CDR1 and CDR2: MNHNY and SVGAGI (reference sequence). V lost 6 bases to trimming and J lost 0 bases; unmatched junction nucleotides: 2. The CDR3 sequence is 14 residues long. The CDR3 bases are TGTGCCAGCAGCGACAGGGGGGTGAACACTGAAGCTTTCTTT. Encoded protein: CASSDRGVNTEAFF.

This chain connects TRBV10-2 to TRBJ1-5; the match to TRBD1 covers 7 bases. This CDR3 region has 15 residues. Per the germline V gene, CDR1 is WSHSY and CDR2 is SAAADI. Trimming took 4 bases from V and 1 from J; bases not matched to a gene: 4. CDR3 region: CASSVAGGSNQPQHF. The CDR3 region has the DNA TGCGCCAGCAGTGTGGCAGGGGGAAGCAATCAGCCCCAGCATTTT.